This TCR beta chain was obtained from a study of T-cell memory formation after mild COVID-19. Germline CDR1 reads SGHRS; CDR2 reads YFSETQ. With 4 bases clipped from V and 6 bases from J, the junction kept 6 bases outside the gene matches. The CDR3 sequence is 13 residues long. MiXCR was run by TCRdb on the 5' RACE reads, yielding one entry per CDR3 protein. This sample yields about 400,000 distinct CDR3 sequences, of which 20% to 25% are seen a single time; 8.5% to 10% belongs to the top ten. Only a few counts were recorded for this clonotype. This chain links TRBV5-1 with TRBJ1-2; TRBD1 matches at 7 bases. Specimen: PBMCs or a T cell subset sorted from them (not recorded which). The sequence derives from an adult woman who had mild COVID-19 (a few samples of this study predate the infection). Cell type and time point are not known. The CDR3 region has the DNA TGCGCCAGCAGCCCCAGGGGGAAGGATGGCTACACCTTC. Residues: CASSPRGKDGYTF.